This T cell receptor (beta chain) was identified in a study of CD8 T cells in Susac syndrome (dated 2019 in TCRdb). Study-wide context: Whether CD8+ T cell activation and differentiation in Susac syndrome was antigen driven was tested using repertoire sequencing. Overall study outcomes, separate from this receptor: The study acknowledged that relatively few individuals were included in the TCR sequencing and HLA analysis.

Taken from cysteine to phenylalanine, the CDR3 has 14 residues. Of the read, only the CDR3 DNA is kept; its 42 bases are in frame from base 1. The trim is 1 base for V and 0 bases for J, with a gap of 4 bases between the germline ends. CDR1 is given as KGHSH and CDR2 as LQKENI, both from the germline V gene. Peripheral blood CD8+ and CD4+ T cells from healthy donors, Susac syndrome patients and multiple sclerosis patients were profiled by high-throughput TCR beta sequencing. Healthy donors were age- and sex-matched controls. Bulk CD8+ and CD4+ T cells were purified magnetically by negative isolation, whereas CD8+ TEMRA cells were enriched by FACS. Blood was collected in EDTA tubes and processed within 24 hours, with PBMCs isolated through density gradient centrifugation. PBMCs intended for TCR sequencing were cryopreserved in liquid nitrogen and were subsequently thawed in a 37 degrees C water bath. A purity of at least 90% was achieved for sorted or isolated CD4+, CD8+ and CD8+ TEMRA cells.

Concerning this clonotype: Its antigen is unknown. Per-nucleotide qualities are absent, and no much larger clonotype sits a single base away.

RNA was extracted using the RNeasy kit, and roughly 0.5 to 1 ug of the RNA was reverse transcribed with random hexamers. The immunoSEQ multiplex PCR assay, which covers 54 Vbeta and 13 Jbeta segments, was used to amplify TCR beta CDR3 regions. To correct PCR amplification bias, a synthetic template baseline was used for both primer optimization and computational correction. The authors' analysis ran thus. Reads were annotated to V, D and J genes according to IMGT and were analyzed with immunoSEQ Analyzer, with only productive sequences retained. To calculate clonality, Shannon entropy was normalized by log2 of the number of productive unique sequences and then subtracted from one. For each patient and control, public and private clones were evaluated among the 100 most prevalent clones. Clones were defined as Susac-specific when absent from the healthy and MS cohorts, from roughly 1,100 published viral clones and from other ImmuneACCESS disease sequences. TCRdb's own reprocessing of the public reads used fastp at Q25 and MiXCR and kept productive beta chains. Each CDR3 protein gets just one entry, which takes the most common genes and DNA from the rows behind it. The V and J calls and clone size come from TCRdb's table, not from the authors' own analysis. The sample data list 160,000 or so distinct CDR3 sequences, and approximately 90% of these were observed just once. In total, the top ten clones hold around 0.075% of the sample.

The TCR originated in a human donor in good health. The receptor chain draws on TRBV18 and TRBJ1-3; too little of a D gene remains to name it. Sequenced material: CD4+ T cells from PBMCs. For the CDR3, the sequence is CASSPQTSGNTIYF. The nucleotide sequence reads TGTGCCAGCTCACCACAGACCTCTGGAAACACCATATATTTT.